The 27 T cell receptor beta chains below come from one sample, sequenced in a study of CD8 T cells in ankylosing spondylitis. TCRdb recomputed calls from the 5' RACE reads with MiXCR, one row per CDR3 protein. Of approximately 100,000 distinct CDR3 sequences in the sample, around 24% were seen once. Sample: synovial fluid, either unsorted or a sorted T cell fraction (not recorded which). The receptors were gathered from a male donor with ankylosing spondylitis.

For this clonotype: A much more abundant neighbour one base away suggests this may be a read error. V and J are TRBV6-5 and TRBJ2-1; D gene uncertain. The CDR3 covers 11 residues. V lost 4 bases and J 5 bases, leaving 3 bases between the germline ends. Germline CDR1 and CDR2: MNHEY and SVGAGI. The CDR3 sequence: CASSSNNEQFF. CDR3 nucleotide sequence: TGTGCCAGCAGTTCAAACAATGAGCAGTTCTTC.

This clonotype was seen many times. The chain has TRBV18 and TRBJ2-7; TRBD1 aligns across 8 bases. The V gene end was trimmed by 2 bases and the J gene end by 2 bases; junction bases not matched to a gene: 2. Per the germline V gene, CDR1 is KGHSH and CDR2 is LQKENI. The CDR3 runs to 14 residues. CDR3 bases: TGTGCCAGCTCACCAGAGACAGGGGCCTACGAGCAGTACGTC. Translating it yields CASSPETGAYEQYV.

This clonotype was recorded at least ten times. This sequence joins TRBV6-1 and TRBJ2-2; the match to TRBD1 covers 7 bases. J was trimmed by 3 bases and V by 4 bases; bases with no gene match: 8. Germline CDR1 and CDR2: MNHNS and SASEGT. The CDR3 spans 16 residues. CDR3 loop: CASSVQGTPYTGELFF. CDR3 sequence (DNA): TGTGCCAGCAGTGTACAGGGGACGCCTTACACCGGGGAGCTGTTTTTT.

A single count supports this clonotype. The V gene is TRBV5-1, the J gene TRBJ1-3; D might be TRBD1 (6 bases). Trimming pared 4 bases from V and 4 bases from J, leaving 15 bases between. Germline values: CDR1 SGHRS, CDR2 YFSETQ. The CDR3 has 15 amino acids. As DNA, the CDR3 is TGCGCCAGCAGCATTGGACAGAACACCGGAAACACCATATATTTT. Its protein is CASSIGQNTGNTIYF.

V is TRBV18 and J is TRBJ2-7; D may be TRBD1 (8 bases). Germline V gene sequence: CDR1 KGHSH, CDR2 LQKENI. The CDR3 loop spans 15 amino acids. V lost 2 bases and J 6 bases, leaving 17 bases between the germline ends. DNA for the CDR3: TGTGCCAGCTCACCAGGTAGAGCGGGACAGGTCGAGCAGTACTTC. Its protein product is CASSPGRAGQVEQYF. Filled out from reference TRBV18 and TRBJ2-7, the complete variable domain reads NAGVMQNPRHLVRRRGQEARLRCSPMKGHSHVYWYRQLPEEGLKFMVYLQKENIIDESGMPKERFSAEFPKEGPSILRIQQVVRGDSAAYFCASSPGRAGQVEQYFGPGTRLTVT.

The chain combines TRBV3-1 with TRBJ2-5, with D tentatively TRBD2 (6 bases). Germline V gives CDR1 LGHDT, CDR2 YNNKEL (reference sequence). CDR3 length equals 14 residues. Trimming took off 3 bases at V and 1 base at J, with 9 bases between the two ends. The CDR3 DNA reads TGTGCCAGCAGCCAGCAGGGACTCCAAGAGACCCAGTACTTC. It specifies CASSQQGLQETQYF.

The table lists this clonotype with a few counts. CDR3 residues: CAISARTPGTSGRAVEQYV. Written as DNA, the CDR3 is TGTGCCATCAGCGCTAGAACCCCCGGGACTAGCGGGAGGGCCGTAGAGCAGTACGTC. V usage is TRBV10-3 and J usage is TRBJ2-7; TRBD2 matches 16 bases. Trimming at V came to 6 bases and at J to 7 bases, leaving 18 bases not matched to a gene. The CDR3 spans 19 residues. CDR1 ENHRY and CDR2 SYGVKD come from the germline V gene.

This clonotype was observed a handful of times. The chain combines TRBV12-3 or TRBV12-4 with TRBJ1-5, with D maybe TRBD1 (6 bases). CDR3 length: 13 residues. Deletions cut 6 bases from V and 5 bases from J, with 11 bases between. The CDR3 sequence: CASSSRGDQPQHF. The CDR3, as DNA: TGTGCCAGCAGCTCGAGGGGGGATCAGCCCCAGCATTTT.

The rearrangement joins TRBV6-4 to TRBJ2-1, with 12 positions matching TRBD2. V gave up 6 bases and J gave up 2 bases; unmatched junction bases: 5. This CDR3 contains 16 residues. Germline values: CDR1 MRHNA, CDR2 SNTAGT. CDR3 loop: CASSLTSGRPYNEQFF. DNA for the CDR3: TGTGCCAGCAGCCTCACTAGCGGGAGGCCCTACAATGAGCAGTTCTTC.

This clonotype was picked up a small number of times. The V and J genes are TRBV20-1 and TRBJ2-1; D ambiguous. Germline V gene sequence: CDR1 DFQATT, CDR2 SNEGSKA (reference sequence). Trimming left V 0 bases short and J 14 bases short, with 11 bases between. The CDR3 contains 11 residues. CDR3 DNA sequence: TGCAGTGCTAGAGATGCAAGTAAGGAGTTCTTC. Translated, it gives CSARDASKEFF.

The table lists this clonotype with many counts. The V gene is TRBV12-3 or TRBV12-4, the J gene TRBJ1-2; 8 positions match TRBD1. Trimming at V came to 5 bases and at J to 6 bases, leaving 11 bases not matched to a gene. The CDR3 runs 15 residues. CDR3 loop: CASSELGQGVDGYTF. The DNA of the CDR3 is TGTGCCAGCAGTGAATTAGGACAGGGCGTCGATGGCTACACCTTC.

The chain couples TRBV9 to TRBJ2-5; 7 bases map to TRBD2. CDR3 size: 15 residues. The junction had 9 bases not matched to a gene; V was cut back by 2 bases and J by 5 bases. CDR1 is SGDLS, CDR2 YYNGEE, per germline. CDR3 region: CASSVAGEVEETQYF. The DNA for the CDR3 is TGTGCCAGCAGCGTTGCGGGAGAGGTTGAGGAGACCCAGTACTTC.

This clonotype was detected a few times. The V gene is TRBV5-1, the J gene TRBJ1-6; D ambiguous. This CDR3 has 16 amino acids. CDR1 is SGHRS, CDR2 YFSETQ, per germline. The germline V and J ends were trimmed by 0 bases and 9 bases, with 16 bases remaining between them. This CDR3 is CASSLAAAGIISPLHF. The CDR3 nucleotides are TGCGCCAGCAGCTTGGCAGCGGCGGGAATAATTTCACCCCTCCACTTT. Full variable domain (outside the CDR3, taken from reference TRBV5-1 and TRBJ1-6): KAGVTQTPRYLIKTRGQQVTLSCSPISGHRSVSWYQQTPGQGLQFLFEYFSETQRNKGNFPGRFSGRQFSNSRSEMNVSTLELGDSALYLCASSLAAAGIISPLHFGNGTRLTVT.

The chain is built from TRBV3-1 and TRBJ2-7; no clear D. Germline CDR1 and CDR2: LGHDT and YNNKEL (reference sequence). Deletions cut 3 bases from V and 9 bases from J, with 12 bases between. The CDR3 is made up of 12 amino acids. CDR3 sequence: CASSHEASGQYV. The CDR3 DNA is TGTGCCAGCAGCCATGAGGCCTCGGGGCAGTACGTC.

This chain joins TRBV12-3 or TRBV12-4 and TRBJ2-5; D remains unclear. V was pared by 7 bases and J by 0 bases, with 9 bases between. The CDR3 is 13 amino acids. This CDR3 is CASTWIYQETQYF. The CDR3 nucleotides are TGTGCCAGCACCTGGATTTACCAAGAGACCCAGTACTTC.

This clonotype has only a few counts. The chain uses TRBV7-8 and TRBJ2-5, with D unclear. The ends were cut back, 1 base at V and 2 bases at J, with 8 bases in the middle. The germline V gene has CDR1 SGHVS and CDR2 FQNEAQ. The CDR3 loop spans 14 amino acids. CDR3 residues: CASSLGQLQETQYF. CDR3 DNA: TGTGCCAGCAGCTTAGGGCAGCTTCAAGAGACCCAGTACTTC. The whole variable domain, remainder taken from reference TRBV7-8 and TRBJ2-5, is GAGVSQSPRYKVAKRGQDVALRCDPISGHVSLFWYQQALGQGPEFLTYFQNEAQLDKSGLPSDRFFAERPEGSVSTLKIQRTQQEDSAVYLCASSLGQLQETQYFGPGTRLLVL.

The genes are TRBV29-1 and TRBJ2-1, with D possibly matching TRBD2 (6 bases). The CDR3 length is 13 residues. Germline assignment: CDR1 SQVTM and CDR2 ANQGSEA. Deletions cut 6 bases from V and 1 base from J, with 10 bases between. The CDR3: CSVGGNSYNEQFF. In DNA form, the CDR3 reads TGCAGCGTCGGCGGGAATTCCTACAATGAGCAGTTCTTC.

This clonotype qualifies as medium-sized. This chain links TRBV13 with TRBJ1-3, with 7 nucleotides matching TRBD1. The J segment lost 2 bases and the V segment lost 6 bases, leaving 4 bases of the junction unmatched. The germline V gene encodes CDR1 PRHDT and CDR2 FYEKMQ (reference sequence). The CDR3 runs 14 residues. The CDR3 is CASRGGQTGNTIYF. The DNA for the CDR3 is TGTGCCAGCAGGGGGGGACAGACTGGAAACACCATATATTTT. Full variable domain (rest looked up from reference TRBV13 and TRBJ1-3): AAGVIQSPRHLIKEKRETATLKCYPIPRHDTVYWYQQGPGQDPQFLISFYEKMQSDKGSIPDRFSAQQFSDYHSELNMSSLELGDSALYFCASRGGQTGNTIYFGEGSWLTVV.

The V and J genes are TRBV7-8 and TRBJ1-2; D not resolved. The CDR3 is 14 amino acids. Germline V lookup: CDR1 SGHVS, CDR2 FQNEAQ. V lost 1 base and J lost 6, with 12 bases in between. The CDR3, as DNA: TGTGCCAGCAGCTTAGACGGTCAGGCCCATGGCTACACCTTC. Its protein product is CASSLDGQAHGYTF.

This chain uses TRBV20-1 with TRBJ2-7; 8 bases align to TRBD2. V lost 1 base, J lost 1 base, and 3 bases stayed unmatched. The CDR3 consists of 14 residues. The germline V gene has CDR1 DFQATT and CDR2 SNEGSKA (reference sequence). The CDR3 DNA sequence: TGCAGTGCTAGAGCGGGAGGGGCTTCCTACGAGCAGTACTTC. Its translation: CSARAGGASYEQYF.

The gene calls are TRBV10-3 and TRBJ2-7; D might be TRBD1 (6 bases). V was trimmed by 2 bases and J by 2 bases, leaving 10 bases between them. This CDR3 has 14 residues. In germline, CDR1 is ENHRY, CDR2 SYGVKD. The CDR3 reads CAISEVQGPYEQYF. The CDR3 DNA sequence: TGTGCCATCAGTGAGGTACAGGGACCCTACGAGCAGTACTTC.

The genes are TRBV7-2 and TRBJ2-1; TRBD2 might be the D (5 bases). Germline V gives CDR1 SGHTA, CDR2 FQGNSA. This CDR3 contains 15 residues. V was pared by 4 bases and J by 3 bases, with 13 bases between. The CDR3 loop reads CASSYAPGLYNEQFF. As DNA, the CDR3 is TGTGCCAGCAGCTACGCCCCCGGACTCTACAATGAGCAGTTCTTC. Together with reference TRBV7-2 and TRBJ2-1, the CDR3 gives the full variable domain: GAGVSQSPSNKVTEKGKDVELRCDPISGHTALYWYRQSLGQGLEFLIYFQGNSAPDKSGLPSDRFSAERTGGSVSTLTIQRTQQEDSAVYLCASSYAPGLYNEQFFGPGTRLTVL.

This clonotype qualifies as medium-sized (0.01 to 0.1%). V and J are TRBV12-3 or TRBV12-4 and TRBJ1-5; 10 bases fit TRBD1. The CDR3 is 15 amino acids. After removal of 1 base from V and 4 bases from J, the junction contained 1 base not matched to a gene. The chain's CDR3 is CASSLGTGGNQPQHF. CDR3 DNA sequence: TGTGCCAGCAGTTTAGGGACAGGGGGAAATCAGCCCCAGCATTTT.

This clonotype was found many times. V gene TRBV7-6 combines with J gene TRBJ1-1, with D hard to call. Germline V gene lookup returns CDR1 SGHVS and CDR2 FNYEAQ. CDR3 length: 13 amino acids. V lost 1 base and J lost 5, with 8 bases in between. The CDR3 sequence: CASSLGEGTEAFF. As DNA, the CDR3 is TGTGCCAGCAGCTTAGGGGAGGGTACTGAAGCTTTCTTT. The full variable domain, with the rest looked up from reference TRBV7-6 and TRBJ1-1, is GAGVSQSPRYKVTKRGQDVALRCDPISGHVSLYWYRQALGQGPEFLTYFNYEAQQDKSGLPNDRFSAERPEGSISTLTIQRTEQRDSAMYRCASSLGEGTEAFFGQGTRLTVV.

By sample share, this clonotype is medium-sized (0.01 to 0.1%). V usage is TRBV7-8 and J usage is TRBJ1-1; possible D gene TRBD1, 6 bases. From germline, CDR1 is SGHVS and CDR2 FQNEAQ. The ends were cut back, 1 base at V and 12 bases at J, with 15 bases in the middle. This CDR3 region has 13 residues. CDR3 amino acids: CASSLGGGAPTFF. In DNA form, the CDR3 reads TGTGCCAGCAGCTTAGGGGGGGGGGCCCCGACTTTCTTT.

This clonotype was seen a handful of times. V usage is TRBV12-3 or TRBV12-4 and J usage is TRBJ1-2; 7 bases are a match to TRBD1. CDR3 size: 16 residues. V lost 0 bases and J lost 4; bases outside the gene matches: 8. This CDR3 is CASSLAQGTESYGYTF. CDR3 in DNA: TGTGCCAGCAGTTTAGCACAGGGGACGGAATCCTATGGCTACACCTTC.

CDR3 in amino acids: CASSAQGSNQPQHF. CDR3 nucleotides: TGTGCCAGCAGCGCCCAGGGATCCAATCAGCCCCAGCATTTT. This chain uses TRBV9 with TRBJ1-5; D possibly corresponds to TRBD1 (5 bases). There are 14 residues in the CDR3. Trimming removed 3 bases at V and 3 bases at J, with 10 bases between. Germline V gives CDR1 SGDLS, CDR2 YYNGEE.